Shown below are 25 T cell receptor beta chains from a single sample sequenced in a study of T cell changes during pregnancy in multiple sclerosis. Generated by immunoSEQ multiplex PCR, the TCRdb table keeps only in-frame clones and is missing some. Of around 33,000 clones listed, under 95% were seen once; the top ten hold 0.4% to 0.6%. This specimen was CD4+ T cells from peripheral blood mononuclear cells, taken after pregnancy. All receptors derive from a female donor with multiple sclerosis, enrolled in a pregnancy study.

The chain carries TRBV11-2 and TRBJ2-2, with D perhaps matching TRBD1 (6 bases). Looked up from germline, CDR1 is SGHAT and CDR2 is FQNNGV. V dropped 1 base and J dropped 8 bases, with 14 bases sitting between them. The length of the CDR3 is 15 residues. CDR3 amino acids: CASSLVGQGLGELFF. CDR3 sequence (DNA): TGTGCCAGCAGCTTAGTAGGCCAGGGGTTAGGGGAGCTGTTTTTT. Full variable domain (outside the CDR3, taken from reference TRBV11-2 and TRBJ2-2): EAGVAQSPRYKIIEKRQSVAFWCNPISGHATLYWYQQILGQGPKLLIQFQNNGVVDDSQLPKDRFSAERLKGVDSTLKIQPAKLEDSAVYLCASSLVGQGLGELFFGEGSRLTVL.

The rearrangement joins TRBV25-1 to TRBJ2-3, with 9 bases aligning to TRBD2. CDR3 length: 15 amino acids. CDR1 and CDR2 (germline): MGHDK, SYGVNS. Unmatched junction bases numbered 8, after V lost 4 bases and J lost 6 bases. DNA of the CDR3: TGTGCCAGCAGTGCCCCGGGACTAGCAGCGGATACGCAGTATTTT. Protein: CASSAPGLAADTQYF.

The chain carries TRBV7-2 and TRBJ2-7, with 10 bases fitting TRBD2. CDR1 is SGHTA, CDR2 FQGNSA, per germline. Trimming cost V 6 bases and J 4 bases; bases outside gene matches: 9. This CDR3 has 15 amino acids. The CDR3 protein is CASRQGTSEIYEQYF. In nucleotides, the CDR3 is TGTGCCAGCAGACAAGGGACTAGCGAAATTTACGAGCAGTACTTC.

The CDR3: CASSLGRLFMNTGELFF. CDR3 nucleotide sequence: TGTGCCAGCAGCTTAGGACGACTATTTATGAACACCGGGGAGCTGTTTTTT. The genes are TRBV7-9 and TRBJ2-2; TRBD2 might be the D (5 bases). The V gene's germline CDR1 is SEHNR and CDR2 FQNEAQ (reference sequence). The CDR3 spans 17 residues. Trimming cost V 1 base and J 1 base, with 13 bases left between them.

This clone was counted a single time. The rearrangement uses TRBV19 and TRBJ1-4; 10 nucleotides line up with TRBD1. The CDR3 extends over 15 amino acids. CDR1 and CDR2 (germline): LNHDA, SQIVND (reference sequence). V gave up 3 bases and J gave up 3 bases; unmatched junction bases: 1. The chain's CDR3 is CASSIDRGPNEKLFF. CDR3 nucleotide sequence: TGTGCCAGTAGTATTGACAGGGGGCCTAATGAAAAACTGTTTTTT.

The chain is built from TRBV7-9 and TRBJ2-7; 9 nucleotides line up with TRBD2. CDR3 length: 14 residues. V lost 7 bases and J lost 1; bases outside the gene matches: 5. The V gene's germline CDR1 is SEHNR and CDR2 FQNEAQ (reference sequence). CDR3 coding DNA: TGTGCCAGCAATCTAGCGGGGACATCCTACGAGCAGTACTTC. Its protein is CASNLAGTSYEQYF.

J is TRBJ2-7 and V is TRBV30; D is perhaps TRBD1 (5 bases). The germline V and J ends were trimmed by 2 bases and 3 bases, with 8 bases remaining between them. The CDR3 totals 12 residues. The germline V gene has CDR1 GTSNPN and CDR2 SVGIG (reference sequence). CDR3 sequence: CAWSTDNYEQYF. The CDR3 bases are TGTGCCTGGAGTACGGACAACTACGAGCAGTACTTC.

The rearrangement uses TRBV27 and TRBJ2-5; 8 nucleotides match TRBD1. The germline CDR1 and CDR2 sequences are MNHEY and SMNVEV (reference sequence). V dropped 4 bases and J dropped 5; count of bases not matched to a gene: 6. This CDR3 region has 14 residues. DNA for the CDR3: TGTGCCAGCAGTTCCTCGGACAGGGCGGAGACCCAGTACTTC. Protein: CASSSSDRAETQYF.

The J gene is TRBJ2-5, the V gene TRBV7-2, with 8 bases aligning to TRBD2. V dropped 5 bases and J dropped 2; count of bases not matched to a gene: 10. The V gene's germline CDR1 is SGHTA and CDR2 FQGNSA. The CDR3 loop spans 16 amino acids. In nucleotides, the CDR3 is TGTGCCAGCAGCATGGATCTACTAGCGGAACAAGAGACCCAGTACTTC. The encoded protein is CASSMDLLAEQETQYF.

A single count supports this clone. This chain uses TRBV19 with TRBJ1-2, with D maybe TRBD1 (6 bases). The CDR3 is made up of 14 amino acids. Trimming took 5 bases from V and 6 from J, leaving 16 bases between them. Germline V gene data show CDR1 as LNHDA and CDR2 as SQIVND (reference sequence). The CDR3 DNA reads TGTGCCAGTAGTTCCAACCAGGGGCGAAATGGCTACACCTTC. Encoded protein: CASSSNQGRNGYTF.

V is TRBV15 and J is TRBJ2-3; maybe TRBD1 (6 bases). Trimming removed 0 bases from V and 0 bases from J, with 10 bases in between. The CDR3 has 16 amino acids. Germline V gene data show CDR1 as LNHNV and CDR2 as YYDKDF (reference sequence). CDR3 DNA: TGTGCCACCAGCAGAGATGACAGGACTAGCACAGATACGCAGTATTTT. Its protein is CATSRDDRTSTDTQYF.

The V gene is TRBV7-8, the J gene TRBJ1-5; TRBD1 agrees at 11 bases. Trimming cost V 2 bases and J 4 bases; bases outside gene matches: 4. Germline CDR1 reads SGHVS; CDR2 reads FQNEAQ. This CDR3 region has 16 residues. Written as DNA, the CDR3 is TGTGCCAGCAGCTTAACGGGGACAGGGGGTAATCAGCCCCAGCATTTT. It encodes CASSLTGTGGNQPQHF.

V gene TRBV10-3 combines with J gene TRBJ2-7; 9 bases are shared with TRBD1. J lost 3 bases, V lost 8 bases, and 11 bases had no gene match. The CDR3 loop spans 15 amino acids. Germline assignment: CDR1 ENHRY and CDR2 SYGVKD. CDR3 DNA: TGTGCCATCCGATCTCCTCTGGACAGGGGCTACGAGCAGTACTTC. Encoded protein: CAIRSPLDRGYEQYF.

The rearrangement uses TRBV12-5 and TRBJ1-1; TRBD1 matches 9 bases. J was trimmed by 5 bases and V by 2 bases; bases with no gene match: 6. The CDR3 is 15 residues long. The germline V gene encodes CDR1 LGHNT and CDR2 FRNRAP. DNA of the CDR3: TGTGCTAGTGGTTTGTTGACAGGGGGGGCTACTGAAGCTTTCTTT. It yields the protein CASGLLTGGATEAFF.

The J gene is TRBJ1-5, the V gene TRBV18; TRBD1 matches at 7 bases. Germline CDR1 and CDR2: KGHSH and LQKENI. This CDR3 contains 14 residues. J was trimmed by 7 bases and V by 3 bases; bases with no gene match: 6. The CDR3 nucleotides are TGTGCCAGCTCACCTTCAGGGGGTAGCCAGCCCCAGCATTTT. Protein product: CASSPSGGSQPQHF.

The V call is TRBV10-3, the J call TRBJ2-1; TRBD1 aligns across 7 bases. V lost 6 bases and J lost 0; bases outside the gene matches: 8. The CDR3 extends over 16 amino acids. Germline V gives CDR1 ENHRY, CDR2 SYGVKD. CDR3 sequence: CAISKSRGTSYNEQFF. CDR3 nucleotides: TGTGCCATCAGCAAGTCCAGGGGGACCTCCTACAATGAGCAGTTCTTC.

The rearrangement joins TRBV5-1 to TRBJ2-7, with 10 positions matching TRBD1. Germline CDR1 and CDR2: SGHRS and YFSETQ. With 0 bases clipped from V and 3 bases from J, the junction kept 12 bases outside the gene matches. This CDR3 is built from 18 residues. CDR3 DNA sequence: TGCGCCAGCAGCTTGGTGGGGGGGACAGGGGAGTACAACTACGAGCAGTACTTC. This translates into CASSLVGGTGEYNYEQYF.

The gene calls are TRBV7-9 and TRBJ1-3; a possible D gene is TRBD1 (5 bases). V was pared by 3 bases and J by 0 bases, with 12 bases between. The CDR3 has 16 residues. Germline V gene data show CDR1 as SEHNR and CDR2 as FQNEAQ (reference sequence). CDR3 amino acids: CASSFSGSLSGNTIYF. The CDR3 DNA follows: TGTGCCAGCAGCTTCTCAGGGTCGCTCTCTGGAAACACCATATATTTT.

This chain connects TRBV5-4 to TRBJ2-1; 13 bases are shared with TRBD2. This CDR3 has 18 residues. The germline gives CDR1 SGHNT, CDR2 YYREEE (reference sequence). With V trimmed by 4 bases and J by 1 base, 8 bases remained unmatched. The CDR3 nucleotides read TGTGCCAGCAGCCCGGGACTAGCGGGGAGAGCGTCCTACAATGAGCAGTTCTTC. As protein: CASSPGLAGRASYNEQFF.

CDR3 residues: CAYTTDANYGYTF. The CDR3 DNA sequence: TGTGCCTACACGACAGATGCTAACTATGGCTACACCTTC. The rearrangement links TRBV30 to TRBJ1-2, with D maybe TRBD1 (5 bases). Between the trimmed V and J ends, which lost 7 bases and 0 bases, there was a span of 12 bases. CDR1 and CDR2 from the germline V gene are GTSNPN and SVGIG (reference sequence). The CDR3 runs 13 residues.

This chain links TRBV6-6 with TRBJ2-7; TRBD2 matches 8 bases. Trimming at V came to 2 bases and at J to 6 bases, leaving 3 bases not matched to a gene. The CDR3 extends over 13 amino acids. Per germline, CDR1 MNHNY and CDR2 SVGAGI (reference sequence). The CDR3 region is CASSYPAGGEQYF. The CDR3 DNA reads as TGTGCCAGCAGTTACCCGGCGGGAGGCGAGCAGTACTTC.

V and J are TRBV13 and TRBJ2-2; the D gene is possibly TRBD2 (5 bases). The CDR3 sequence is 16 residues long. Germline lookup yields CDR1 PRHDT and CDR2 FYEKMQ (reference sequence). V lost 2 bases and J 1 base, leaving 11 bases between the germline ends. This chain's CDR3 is CASSLRGGWNTGELFF. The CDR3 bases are TGTGCCAGCAGCTTAAGAGGCGGGTGGAACACCGGGGAGCTGTTTTTT.

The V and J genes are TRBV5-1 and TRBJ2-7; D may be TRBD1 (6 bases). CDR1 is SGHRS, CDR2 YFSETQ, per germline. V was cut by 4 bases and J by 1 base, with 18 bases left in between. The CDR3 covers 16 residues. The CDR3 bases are TGCGCCAGCAGCCATAACGACCAGGGGAGATCCTACGAGCAGTACTTC. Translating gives CASSHNDQGRSYEQYF.

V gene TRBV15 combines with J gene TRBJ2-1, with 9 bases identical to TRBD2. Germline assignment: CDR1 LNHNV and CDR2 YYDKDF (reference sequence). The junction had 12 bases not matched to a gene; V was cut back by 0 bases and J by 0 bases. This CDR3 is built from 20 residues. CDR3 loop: CATSREAGGGGLGSYNEQFF. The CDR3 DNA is TGTGCCACCAGCAGAGAAGCGGGAGGAGGGGGCCTAGGCTCCTACAATGAGCAGTTCTTC.

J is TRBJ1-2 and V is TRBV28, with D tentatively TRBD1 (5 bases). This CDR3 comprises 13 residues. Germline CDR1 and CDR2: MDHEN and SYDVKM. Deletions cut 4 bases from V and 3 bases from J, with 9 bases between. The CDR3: CASSSQAYYGYTF. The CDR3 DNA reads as TGTGCCAGCAGTTCACAGGCCTACTATGGCTACACCTTC.